This is a list of T cell receptor beta chains from one sample in a study of blood T cell repertoires in COVID-19. Sequenced by immunoSEQ multiplex PCR; TCRdb stores in-frame clones only, minus some. The data contain fewer than 400,000 clones, roughly 88% of them singletons. The source material was PBMCs or T cells enriched from blood (not recorded which). Every receptor here comes from a man aged 25-45 years who had recovered from COVID-19. Both conserved end residues are part of each CDR3. A D gene is named only where the DNA matches it firmly. Where a row states a size, it is once, few, many or the class of an expanded clone; other rows omit it.

d_gene: .
v_gene: TRBV7-2
j_gene: TRBJ2-7
abundance: .
CDR3aa: CATEYEQYF

d_gene: .
v_gene: TRBV10-1
j_gene: TRBJ2-5
abundance: .
CDR3aa: CASSESAEETQYF

d_gene: TRBD2
v_gene: TRBV28
j_gene: TRBJ2-5
abundance: .
CDR3aa: CASNLGGGYQETQYF

d_gene: TRBD1
v_gene: TRBV18
j_gene: TRBJ1-5
abundance: few
CDR3aa: CASSQGAQPQHF

d_gene: TRBD2
v_gene: TRBV19
j_gene: TRBJ2-1
abundance: .
CDR3aa: CASSIELGLAGNEQFF

d_gene: .
v_gene: TRBV5-6
j_gene: TRBJ2-1
abundance: .
CDR3aa: CASSLRQDKQFF

d_gene: .
v_gene: TRBV19
j_gene: TRBJ2-3
abundance: .
CDR3aa: CASSIGGADTQYF

d_gene: .
v_gene: TRBV12-3/TRBV12-4
j_gene: TRBJ1-5
abundance: .
CDR3aa: CASSFGENQPQHF

d_gene: TRBD1
v_gene: TRBV4-2
j_gene: TRBJ2-2
abundance: .
CDR3aa: CASSQDRDRGLTGELFF

d_gene: .
v_gene: TRBV19
j_gene: TRBJ1-4
abundance: .
CDR3aa: CASSIGQPFNEKLFF

d_gene: TRBD1
v_gene: TRBV7-8
j_gene: TRBJ1-1
abundance: .
CDR3aa: CASSSTGLRTEAFF

d_gene: TRBD1
v_gene: TRBV6-4
j_gene: TRBJ1-1
abundance: .
CDR3aa: CASRPAGQGRTEAFF

d_gene: TRBD1
v_gene: TRBV5-6
j_gene: TRBJ1-5
abundance: .
CDR3aa: CASSSGQGRPVVQPQHF

d_gene: .
v_gene: TRBV28
j_gene: TRBJ1-5
abundance: .
CDR3aa: CASSLGGAGQPQHF

d_gene: .
v_gene: TRBV30
j_gene: TRBJ2-7
abundance: .
CDR3aa: CAWSVDPGDRYEQYF

d_gene: TRBD1
v_gene: TRBV30
j_gene: TRBJ2-7
abundance: .
CDR3aa: CAILTGGASYEQYF

d_gene: .
v_gene: TRBV18
j_gene: TRBJ2-3
abundance: .
CDR3aa: CASKSTSLLSTDTQYF

d_gene: TRBD2
v_gene: TRBV7-2
j_gene: TRBJ2-7
abundance: once
CDR3aa: CASSHTSVSYEQYF

d_gene: TRBD1
v_gene: TRBV4-1
j_gene: TRBJ2-7
abundance: .
CDR3aa: CASSQEVSRGRSGEQYF

d_gene: .
v_gene: TRBV9
j_gene: TRBJ1-1
abundance: .
CDR3aa: CASSVGGPEAFF

d_gene: TRBD1
v_gene: TRBV5-4
j_gene: TRBJ1-1
abundance: .
CDR3aa: CATPAGGQGGSLNTEAFF

d_gene: .
v_gene: TRBV20-1
j_gene: TRBJ2-1
abundance: once
CDR3aa: CSARGPEQFF

d_gene: .
v_gene: TRBV18
j_gene: TRBJ2-3
abundance: .
CDR3aa: CASSYRVSTDTQYF

d_gene: TRBD2
v_gene: TRBV19
j_gene: TRBJ2-1
abundance: .
CDR3aa: CASKTSGGSYNEQFF

d_gene: .
v_gene: TRBV9
j_gene: TRBJ2-2
abundance: .
CDR3aa: CASSTYPSLNTGELFF

d_gene: TRBD1
v_gene: TRBV28
j_gene: TRBJ1-6
abundance: .
CDR3aa: CASSLAGQLGDSPLHF

d_gene: .
v_gene: TRBV24-1
j_gene: TRBJ1-5
abundance: .
CDR3aa: CATSGPEGEQPQHF

d_gene: .
v_gene: TRBV9
j_gene: TRBJ1-4
abundance: few
CDR3aa: CASSEGGMWEKLFF

d_gene: TRBD1
v_gene: TRBV11-1
j_gene: TRBJ2-3
abundance: .
CDR3aa: CASSLGQGADTQYF

d_gene: TRBD1
v_gene: TRBV7-2
j_gene: TRBJ1-4
abundance: .
CDR3aa: CASTLQGATNEKLFF

d_gene: .
v_gene: TRBV19
j_gene: TRBJ1-2
abundance: .
CDR3aa: CASSRQNYGYTF

d_gene: TRBD2
v_gene: TRBV5-1
j_gene: TRBJ2-1
abundance: .
CDR3aa: CASSLGGGEQFF

d_gene: TRBD1
v_gene: TRBV5-1
j_gene: TRBJ1-2
abundance: .
CDR3aa: CASSPGQGAGYGYTF

d_gene: .
v_gene: TRBV27
j_gene: TRBJ1-6
abundance: once
CDR3aa: CASSFLGAGNSPLHF

d_gene: TRBD1
v_gene: TRBV23-1
j_gene: TRBJ1-1
abundance: .
CDR3aa: CASRQHLDRGGSGTEAFF

d_gene: TRBD1
v_gene: TRBV6-1
j_gene: TRBJ1-6
abundance: once
CDR3aa: CASSEALRNRGYNSPLHF

d_gene: .
v_gene: TRBV11-2
j_gene: TRBJ2-2
abundance: once
CDR3aa: CASSLAPVNTGELFF

d_gene: .
v_gene: TRBV7-9
j_gene: TRBJ1-1
abundance: once
CDR3aa: CASSPQDMNTEAFF

d_gene: TRBD1
v_gene: TRBV27
j_gene: TRBJ1-2
abundance: .
CDR3aa: CASSHRGRDGYTF

d_gene: TRBD2
v_gene: TRBV5-1
j_gene: TRBJ2-7
abundance: .
CDR3aa: CASSLGTSNSEQYF

d_gene: .
v_gene: TRBV29-1
j_gene: TRBJ1-3
abundance: .
CDR3aa: CSVAYSGNTIYF

d_gene: .
v_gene: TRBV19
j_gene: TRBJ2-1
abundance: .
CDR3aa: CASSIGVTGSSEQFF

d_gene: TRBD1
v_gene: TRBV5-1
j_gene: TRBJ2-1
abundance: once
CDR3aa: CASSAGQGVWNEQFF

d_gene: TRBD1
v_gene: TRBV7-9
j_gene: TRBJ2-7
abundance: once
CDR3aa: CASSLGQGASEQYF

d_gene: .
v_gene: TRBV9
j_gene: TRBJ1-1
abundance: .
CDR3aa: CASSVSIGQNTEAFF

d_gene: .
v_gene: TRBV6-5
j_gene: TRBJ1-1
abundance: .
CDR3aa: CASIEGGANTEAFF

d_gene: TRBD1
v_gene: TRBV7-9
j_gene: TRBJ2-5
abundance: .
CDR3aa: CASSPGQGRETQYF

d_gene: .
v_gene: TRBV13
j_gene: TRBJ1-5
abundance: .
CDR3aa: CASSLGRLGGNQPQHF

d_gene: TRBD1
v_gene: TRBV10-3
j_gene: TRBJ2-1
abundance: .
CDR3aa: CATTGGAGNEQFF

d_gene: TRBD1
v_gene: TRBV7-8
j_gene: TRBJ2-7
abundance: .
CDR3aa: CASSPGGTGSYEQYF

d_gene: TRBD1
v_gene: TRBV7-2
j_gene: TRBJ1-6
abundance: .
CDR3aa: CASSSTGQERNSPLHF

d_gene: .
v_gene: TRBV18
j_gene: TRBJ1-2
abundance: .
CDR3aa: CASSPVHDGDGYTF

d_gene: .
v_gene: TRBV9
j_gene: TRBJ2-2
abundance: .
CDR3aa: CASSPRGWVGELFF

d_gene: .
v_gene: TRBV7-6
j_gene: TRBJ2-2
abundance: .
CDR3aa: CASSFRLRGGTGELFF

d_gene: TRBD2
v_gene: TRBV6-5
j_gene: TRBJ2-2
abundance: .
CDR3aa: CASGLAGGRELFF

d_gene: TRBD1
v_gene: TRBV11-2
j_gene: TRBJ1-4
abundance: .
CDR3aa: CASSFRDSGEKLFF